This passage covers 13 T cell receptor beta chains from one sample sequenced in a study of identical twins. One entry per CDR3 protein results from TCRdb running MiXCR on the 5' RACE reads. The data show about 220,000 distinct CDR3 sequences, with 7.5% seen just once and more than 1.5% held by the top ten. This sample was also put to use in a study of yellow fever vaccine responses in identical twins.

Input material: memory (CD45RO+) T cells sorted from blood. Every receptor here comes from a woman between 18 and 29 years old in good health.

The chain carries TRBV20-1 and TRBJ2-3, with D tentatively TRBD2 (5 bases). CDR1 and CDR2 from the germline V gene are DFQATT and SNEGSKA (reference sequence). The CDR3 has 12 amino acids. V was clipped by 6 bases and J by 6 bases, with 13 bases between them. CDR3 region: CSAEDLSDTQYF. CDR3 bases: TGCAGTGCGGAGGACTTGTCTGATACGCAGTATTTT.

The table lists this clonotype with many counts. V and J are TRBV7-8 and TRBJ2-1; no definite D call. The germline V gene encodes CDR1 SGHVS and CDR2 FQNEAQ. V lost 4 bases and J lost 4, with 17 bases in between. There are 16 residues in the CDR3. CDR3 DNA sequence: TGTGCCAGCAGCTCCGAACCGAGACTCCCTTACAATGAGCAGTTCTTC. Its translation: CASSSEPRLPYNEQFF. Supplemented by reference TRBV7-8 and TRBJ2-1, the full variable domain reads GAGVSQSPRYKVAKRGQDVALRCDPISGHVSLFWYQQALGQGPEFLTYFQNEAQLDKSGLPSDRFFAERPEGSVSTLKIQRTQQEDSAVYLCASSSEPRLPYNEQFFGPGTRLTVL.

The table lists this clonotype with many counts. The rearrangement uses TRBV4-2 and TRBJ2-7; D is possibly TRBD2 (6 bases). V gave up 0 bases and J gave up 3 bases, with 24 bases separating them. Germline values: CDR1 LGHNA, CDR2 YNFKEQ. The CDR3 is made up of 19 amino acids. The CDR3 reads CASSQEEGFLTEGHYEQYF. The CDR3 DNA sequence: TGTGCCAGCAGCCAAGAAGAAGGCTTTTTGACGGAGGGCCACTACGAGCAGTACTTC.

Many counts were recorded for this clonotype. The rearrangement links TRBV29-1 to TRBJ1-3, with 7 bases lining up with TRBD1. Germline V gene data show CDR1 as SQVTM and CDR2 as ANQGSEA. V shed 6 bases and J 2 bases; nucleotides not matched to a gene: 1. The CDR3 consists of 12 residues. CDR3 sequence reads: CSVGQAGNTIYF. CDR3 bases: TGCAGCGTCGGACAGGCTGGAAACACCATATATTTT.

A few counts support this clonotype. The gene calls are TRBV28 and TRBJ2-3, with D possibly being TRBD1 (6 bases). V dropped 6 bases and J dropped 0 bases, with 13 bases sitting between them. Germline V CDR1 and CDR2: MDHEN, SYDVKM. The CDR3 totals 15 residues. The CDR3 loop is CASRTAGTSTDTQYF. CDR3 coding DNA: TGTGCCAGCAGGACGGCCGGGACAAGCACAGATACGCAGTATTTT.

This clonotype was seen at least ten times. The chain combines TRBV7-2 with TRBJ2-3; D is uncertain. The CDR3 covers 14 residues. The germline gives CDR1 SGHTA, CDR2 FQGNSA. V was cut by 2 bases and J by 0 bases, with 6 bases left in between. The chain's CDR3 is CASSLLGSTDTQYF. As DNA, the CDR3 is TGTGCCAGCAGCTTACTCGGCAGCACAGATACGCAGTATTTT.

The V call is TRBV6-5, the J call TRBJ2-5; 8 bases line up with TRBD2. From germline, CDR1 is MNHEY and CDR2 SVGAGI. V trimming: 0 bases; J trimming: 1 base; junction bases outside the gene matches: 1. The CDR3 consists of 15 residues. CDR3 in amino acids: CASSYSGTSQETQYF. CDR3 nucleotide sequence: TGTGCCAGCAGTTACTCCGGGACTAGCCAAGAGACCCAGTACTTC.

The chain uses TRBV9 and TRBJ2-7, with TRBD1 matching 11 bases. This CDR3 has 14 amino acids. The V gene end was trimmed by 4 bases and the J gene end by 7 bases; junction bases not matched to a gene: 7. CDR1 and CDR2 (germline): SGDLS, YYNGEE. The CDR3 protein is CASSSGQGVGEQYF. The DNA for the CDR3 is TGTGCCAGCAGCTCGGGACAGGGGGTAGGGGAGCAGTACTTC.

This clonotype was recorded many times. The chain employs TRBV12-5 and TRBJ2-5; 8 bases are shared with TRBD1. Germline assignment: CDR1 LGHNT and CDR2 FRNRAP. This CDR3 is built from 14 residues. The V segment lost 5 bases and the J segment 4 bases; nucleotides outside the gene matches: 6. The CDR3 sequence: CASGTTGGGETQYF. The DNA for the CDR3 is TGTGCTAGTGGTACAACAGGGGGTGGAGAGACCCAGTACTTC.

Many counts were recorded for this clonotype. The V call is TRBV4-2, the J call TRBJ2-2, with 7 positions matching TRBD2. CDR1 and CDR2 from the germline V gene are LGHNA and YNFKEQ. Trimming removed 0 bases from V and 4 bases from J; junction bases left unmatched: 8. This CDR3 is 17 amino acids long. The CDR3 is CASSQDLGGGSTGELFF. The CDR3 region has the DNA TGTGCCAGCAGCCAAGATCTTGGGGGGGGGAGCACCGGGGAGCTGTTTTTT.

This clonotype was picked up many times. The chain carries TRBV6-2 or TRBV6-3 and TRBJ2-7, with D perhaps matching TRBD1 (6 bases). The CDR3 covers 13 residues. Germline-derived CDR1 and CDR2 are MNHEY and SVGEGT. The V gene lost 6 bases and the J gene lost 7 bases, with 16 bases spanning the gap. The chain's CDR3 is CASSHREMREQYF. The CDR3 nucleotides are TGTGCCAGCAGCCACAGGGAGATGAGGGAGCAGTACTTC.

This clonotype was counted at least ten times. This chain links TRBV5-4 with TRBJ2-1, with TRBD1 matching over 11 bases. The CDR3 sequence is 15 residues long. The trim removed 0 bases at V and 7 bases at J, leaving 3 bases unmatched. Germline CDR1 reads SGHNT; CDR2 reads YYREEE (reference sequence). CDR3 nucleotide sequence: TGTGCCAGCAGCTTGGGGACAGGGGGCGCGAATGAGCAGTTCTTC. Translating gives CASSLGTGGANEQFF. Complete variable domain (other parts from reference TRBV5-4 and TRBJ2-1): ETGVTQSPTHLIKTRGQQVTLRCSSQSGHNTVSWYQQALGQGPQFIFQYYREEENGRGNFPPRFSGLQFPNYSSELNVNALELDDSALYLCASSLGTGGANEQFFGPGTRLTVL.

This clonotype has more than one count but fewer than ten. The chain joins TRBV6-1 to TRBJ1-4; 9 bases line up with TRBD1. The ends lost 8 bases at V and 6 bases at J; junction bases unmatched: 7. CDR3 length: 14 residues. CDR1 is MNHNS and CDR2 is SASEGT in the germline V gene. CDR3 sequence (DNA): TGTGCCAGCCGGGGACAGGGCATTCATGAAAAACTGTTTTTT. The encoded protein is CASRGQGIHEKLFF.